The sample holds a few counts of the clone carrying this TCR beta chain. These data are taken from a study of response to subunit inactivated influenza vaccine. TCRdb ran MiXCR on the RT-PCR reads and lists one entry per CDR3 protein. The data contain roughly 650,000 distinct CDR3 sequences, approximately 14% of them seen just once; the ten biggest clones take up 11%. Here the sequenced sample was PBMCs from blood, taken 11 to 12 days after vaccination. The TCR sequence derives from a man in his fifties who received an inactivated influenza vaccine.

CDR3 DNA sequence: TGTGCCAGCCCCCCGATGGGGGAGTCCTACAATGAGCAGTTCTTC. The encoded protein is CASPPMGESYNEQFF. This chain connects TRBV28 to TRBJ2-1, with D perhaps matching TRBD1 or TRBD2 (5 bases each). The V end was cut by 8 bases, the J end by 1 base, with 15 bases between. The CDR3 sequence is 15 residues long. Germline loops: CDR1 MDHEN, CDR2 SYDVKM.